These 7 T cell receptor beta chains share one sample of origin, sequenced in a study of spatial heterogeneity in lung cancer. Study conclusions and caveats: Counts of expanded intratumoral alpha and beta TCRs tracked tumor mutation counts.

Time point: sample taken at primary tumor resection. TCRdb itself ran the 5' RACE reads through MiXCR, one entry per CDR3 protein. This table holds about 2,700 distinct CDR3 sequences, 5.5% found once. These receptors' antigens are unknown. Source: lung tumor tissue, taken at surgery. These receptors originate from a male donor with early-stage non-small cell lung cancer.

There are many counts of this clonotype. Since it is a stray read in a library aimed at alpha chains, this beta chain has a size that is not meaningful. The chain is built from TRBV7-2 and TRBJ2-3; no clear D gene. The V gene lost 1 base and the J gene lost 3 bases, with 8 bases spanning the gap. Germline CDR1 and CDR2: SGHTA and FQGNSA. This CDR3 is built from 14 residues. CDR3 DNA sequence: TGTGCCAGCAGCTTAGAGCTAGAAACAGATACGCAGTATTTT. Translated, it gives CASSLELETDTQYF.

This clonotype was seen repeatedly, ten times or more. This beta chain lies outside the target of a library built for alpha chains; its clone size means little. The J gene is TRBJ2-7, the V gene TRBV29-1; D is tentatively TRBD1 or TRBD2 (5 bases each). V shed 4 bases and J shed 5 bases, with 15 bases lying between them. The CDR3 runs to 13 residues. Germline V gene data show CDR1 as SQVTM and CDR2 as ANQGSEA. CDR3 in DNA: TGCAGCGTTGTCCGGGACCTAGGGGACGAGCAGTACTTC. Protein: CSVVRDLGDEQYF.

This clonotype is termed medium-sized (0.01 to 0.1%). This beta chain is off target for a library built for alpha chains, so its abundance means little. The CDR3 reads CSALRPGPYNEQFF. The CDR3 nucleotides are TGCAGTGCACTTCGCCCCGGACCCTACAATGAGCAGTTCTTC. The chain couples TRBV20-1 to TRBJ2-1, with D uncertain. CDR1 and CDR2 from the germline V gene are DFQATT and SNEGSKA (reference sequence). V was pared by 6 bases and J by 2 bases, with 14 bases between. This CDR3 is built from 14 residues.

This clonotype was seen ten or more times. This beta chain is an unintended read in a library built for alpha chains; its size means little. This rearrangement joins TRBV5-1 to TRBJ2-7; TRBD2 matches at 10 bases. V was clipped by 5 bases and J by 7 bases; unmatched bases: 9. Germline V gene sequence: CDR1 SGHRS, CDR2 YFSETQ. The CDR3 is made up of 14 amino acids. CDR3 bases: TGCGCCAGCAGAAGAGCGGGGGGGCCTGGAGAGCAGTACTTC. Its protein product is CASRRAGGPGEQYF.

This clonotype rates as medium-sized. This beta chain is a stray read from a library made for alpha chains; its abundance is not meaningful. The chain links TRBV9 to TRBJ2-1; D is perhaps TRBD1 or TRBD2 (5 bases each). V shed 0 bases and J shed 10 bases, with 5 bases lying between them. This CDR3 spans 11 amino acids. Germline V gene sequence: CDR1 SGDLS, CDR2 YYNGEE. CDR3 nucleotide sequence: TGTGCCAGCAGCGTAGGGGGGGAGCAGTTCTTC. This translates into CASSVGGEQFF.

This clonotype is categorized as medium-sized. This beta chain lies outside the target of a library built for alpha chains; its clone size means little. The chain recombines TRBV6-1 with TRBJ1-5; D is uncertain. Germline V gene lookup returns CDR1 MNHNS and CDR2 SASEGT. Trimming shortened V by 7 bases and J by 5 bases, and 21 bases separated the two germline ends. The length of the CDR3 is 16 residues. DNA for the CDR3: TGTGCCAGCACCACATCCCTCCGAGGGAGAGATCAGCCCCAGCATTTT. This translates into CASTTSLRGRDQPQHF.

This clonotype occurred many times. Since it is a stray read in a library aimed at alpha chains, this beta chain has a size that is not meaningful. The J gene is TRBJ2-3, the V gene TRBV7-3; 7 bases agree with TRBD2. Germline V CDR1 and CDR2: SGHTA, FQGTGA. V lost 2 bases and J lost 8; bases outside the gene matches: 7. The CDR3 covers 14 residues. The CDR3 region has the DNA TGTGCCAGCAGCTTACAAGCGGGGATGACTACGCAGTATTTT. Translation: CASSLQAGMTTQYF.